The rows below give T cell receptor beta chains drawn from one sample of a study of breast tumors, draining lymph nodes, adjacent tissues. TCRdb re-analysed the multiplex PCR reads in MiXCR, keeping a single row per CDR3 protein. The table lists more than 80,000 distinct CDR3 sequences, more than 25% of them singletons, with around 6% in the top ten. Sequenced: axillary lymph node tissue. Receptors were obtained from a female donor with breast cancer. Some clones in this sample may be carry-over from other donors' samples. The CDR3 runs from the conserved cysteine through the conserved F or W. The D gene is left open where the match is weak. Clone size is not always given. Where it is, it says once, few, many or a class for expanded clones.

. TRBJ1-4 TRBV5-1 . TGCGCCAGCAGCTTGGACAGCGGGCACTACAATGAAAAACTGTTTTTT CASSLDSGHYNEKLFF
. TRBJ2-3 TRBV18 TRBD2 TGTGCCAGCTCACCACCGAATGGGGGACTATACACAGATACGCAGTATTTT CASSPPNGGLYTDTQYF
many TRBJ2-7 TRBV24-1 . TGTGCCACCAGTGATCCTCAAACCTACGAGCAGTACTTC CATSDPQTYEQYF
once TRBJ1-6 TRBV7-9 . TGTGCCAGCAGCTTAGCGACCGGGGGTAATTCACCCCTCCACTTT CASSLATGGNSPLHF
many TRBJ2-7 TRBV5-8 . TGTGCCAGCAGCTTGGCTCCCGGTAAAGCGGGTGGGATCTACGAGCAGTACTTC CASSLAPGKAGGIYEQYF
. TRBJ2-2 TRBV20-1 . TGCTGTGCGAACACCGGGGAGCTGTTTTTT CCANTGELFF
. TRBJ1-1 TRBV4-1 TRBD1 TGCGCCAGCAGCCACTTAGGACAGGGGAACACTAAAGCTTTCTTT CASSHLGQGNTKAFF
many TRBJ2-5 TRBV5-5 . TGTGCCAGCAGCTTGGAACTAGCACGGGGAGTAGAGACCCAGTACTTC CASSLELARGVETQYF
many TRBJ2-5 TRBV5-6 . TGTGCCAGCAGCTTGATAGGGTCCTGGGAGGAGACCCAGTACTTC CASSLIGSWEETQYF
many TRBJ1-6 TRBV2 . TGTGCCAGCAAAAAGGGCGGGAATTCACCCCTCCACTTT CASKKGGNSPLHF
many TRBJ2-3 TRBV3-1 . TGTGCCAGCAGCCAAGAGATGGGGTCGGGCAGTAGCACAGATACGCAGTATTTT CASSQEMGSGSSTDTQYF
many TRBJ1-6 TRBV3-1 TRBD1 TGTGCCAGCAGCCGGGACAGCTATAATTCACCCCTCCACTTT CASSRDSYNSPLHF
many TRBJ1-2 TRBV10-3 . TGTGCCATCAGTGTCGTGTCAGGTGCCTCTTATGGCTACACCTTC CAISVVSGASYGYTF
many TRBJ1-6 TRBV19 . TGTGCCAGTAGTGTCGGGACGGAAAATTCACCCCTCCACTTT CASSVGTENSPLHF
many TRBJ2-5 TRBV12-3/TRBV12-4 . TGTGCCAGCAGTTTCCAGGGAAGAAGGAAGACCCAGTACTTC CASSFQGRRKTQYF
once TRBJ2-7 TRBV11-3 TRBD1 TGTGCCAGCAGCTTAGGCACAGGGGGCTCCTACGAGCAGTACTTC CASSLGTGGSYEQYF
many TRBJ2-5 TRBV5-5 . TGTGCCAGCAGCTTGAGTGGAGCGATGTTGGGAGAGACCCAGTACTTC CASSLSGAMLGETQYF
. TRBJ2-1 TRBV11-2 TRBD2 TGTGCCAGCAGCTTAGTAGCTAGCGGGAGGCCTAATGAGCAGTTCTTC CASSLVASGRPNEQFF
many TRBJ2-5 TRBV19 TRBD2 TGTGCCAGTAGTATAATAACGGGGGGGCAGGAGACCCAGTACTTC CASSIITGGQETQYF
. TRBJ2-2 TRBV5-1 . . CTSVPAWTGTAYTGELFF
many TRBJ1-3 TRBV5-1 TRBD1 TGCGCCAGCAGCCGGGACAGGGAAGGAAACACCATATATTTT CASSRDREGNTIYF
. TRBJ2-7 TRBV7-2 TRBD2 TGTGCCAGCAGCTTGAACCCGGGCGGGACTACATTCTTC CASSLNPGGTTFF
many TRBJ2-7 TRBV5-8 . TGTGCCAGCAGCCCGGGGGATCGGTACGAGCAGTACTTC CASSPGDRYEQYF
. TRBJ1-1 TRBV7-8 . TGTGCCAGCAGCTTAGGTCCTCGGGGTTCGGGCACTGAACCTTTCTTT CASSLGPRGSGTEPFF
many TRBJ2-5 TRBV19 TRBD2 TGTGCCAGTAGTTTCAGACTAGCGGGGGCGATCCTCCAAGAGACCCAGTACTTC CASSFRLAGAILQETQYF
few TRBJ2-4 TRBV5-6 TRBD1 TGTGCCAGCAGCCGGGACAGAAACATTCAGTACTTC CASSRDRNIQYF
many TRBJ2-1 TRBV7-3 . TGTGCCAGCAGCTTACCAGACAATGAGCAGTTCTTC CASSLPDNEQFF
many TRBJ1-1 TRBV7-2 . TGTGCCAGCAGCTTAGCGGTGGGGGGCGCTTTCTTT CASSLAVGGAFF
many TRBJ2-5 TRBV7-3 . TGTGCCAGCAGCCCCGTCGGGGGCGATGAGACCCAGTACTTC CASSPVGGDETQYF
many TRBJ2-2 TRBV6-5 TRBD1 TGTGCCAGCAGTTATCGGACAGGGGTGCACACCGGGGAGCTGTTTTTT CASSYRTGVHTGELFF
many TRBJ2-7 TRBV9 . TGTGCCAGCAGCGTAGGGGGAGAAACCTACGAGCAGTACTTC CASSVGGETYEQYF
many TRBJ2-3 TRBV25-1 . TGTGCCAGCAGTATCAAAGGCGGCACAGATACGCAGTATTTT CASSIKGGTDTQYF
medium-sized TRBJ2-1 TRBV2 TRBD2 TGTGCCAGCAGCAGACTAGCGGCCGGCTACAATGAGCAGTTCTTC CASSRLAAGYNEQFF
many TRBJ2-3 TRBV9 TRBD2 TGTGCCAGCACCCCAGTCCGCCGTCGACTTAGCGGGAGGGATACGCAGTATTTT CASTPVRRRLSGRDTQYF
. TRBJ2-3 TRBV5-1 . TGCGCCAGCAGCTTCTCTAACTCCCGGGGTATTGCAGATACGCAGTATTTT CASSFSNSRGIADTQYF
many TRBJ2-3 TRBV7-2 . TGTGCCAGCAGCTCTGAGCGGGGCACAGATACGCAGTATTTT CASSSERGTDTQYF
. TRBJ2-2 TRBV7-2 . TGTGCCAGCAGCCAACAGGGCTGTGCGAACACCGGGGAGCTGTTTTTT CASSQQGCANTGELFF
. TRBJ1-2 TRBV20-1 . TGCAGTGCTAGAGACCGCTGGGGGGGCGCCTACACCTTC CSARDRWGGAYTF
. TRBJ1-2 TRBV2 . TGTGCCAGCTTAGAGGACAGCTATGGCTACACCTTC CASLEDSYGYTF
many TRBJ2-5 TRBV20-1 . TGCAGTGCTCGGAATCTCAGGTTAGAGACCCAGTACTTC CSARNLRLETQYF
. TRBJ1-4 TRBV29-1 . TGCAGCGGTCTTTTTGCTGGGCATACCAATGAAAAACTGTTTTTT CSGLFAGHTNEKLFF
many TRBJ1-3 TRBV6-5 TRBD1 TGTGCCAGCAGTTACTCGTTCTGGGACAGGGGGCAAGGAAACACCATATATTTT CASSYSFWDRGQGNTIYF
once TRBJ1-5 TRBV6-6 TRBD1 TGTGCCAGCATGATCCAGGGGGCGAGCAATCAGCCCCAGCATTTT CASMIQGASNQPQHF
. TRBJ1-2 TRBV20-1 . TGCAGTTATGGGGAAGCTAACTATGGCTCCGCCTTC CSYGEANYGSAF